The next 10 T cell receptor beta chains were all read from a single sample in a study of cytomegalovirus exposure and HLA in healthy donors. PCR primers comprised 60 Vbeta and 13 Jbeta primers. Libraries were prepared by immunoSEQ multiplex PCR; TCRdb keeps only in-frame clonotypes and omits some of them. The table has 90,000 to 100,000 clones, roughly 76% seen once. Sample: PBMCs. The receptors were sampled from a man aged 40-49 years in good health and CMV-seronegative.

This clone appeared a few times. The V and J genes are TRBV2 and TRBJ2-2; no reliable D call. The germline CDR1 and CDR2 sequences are SNHLY and FYNNEI. The CDR3 runs 13 residues. The V gene lost 8 bases and the J gene lost 5 bases, with 12 bases spanning the gap. This CDR3 reads CASGPLETGELFF. DNA of the CDR3: TGTGCCAGCGGGCCTCTCGAAACCGGGGAGCTGTTTTTT.

This clone was counted only a few times. J is TRBJ1-5 and V is TRBV7-2; 7 bases are shared with TRBD1. Trimming took 5 bases from V and 7 from J; bases not matched to a gene: 8. This CDR3 spans 14 amino acids. Germline V gene data show CDR1 as SGHTA and CDR2 as FQGNSA. The CDR3 DNA reads as TGTGCCAGCAGCAGAGGGGGCGAGGGGCAGCCCCAGCATTTT. Encoded protein: CASSRGGEGQPQHF. Drawing the rest from reference TRBV7-2 and TRBJ1-5, the complete variable domain is GAGVSQSPSNKVTEKGKDVELRCDPISGHTALYWYRQSLGQGLEFLIYFQGNSAPDKSGLPSDRFSAERTGGSVSTLTIQRTQQEDSAVYLCASSRGGEGQPQHFGDGTRLSIL.

This chain uses TRBV10-3 with TRBJ1-2, with D perhaps TRBD1 (5 bases). Between the trimmed V and J ends, which lost 10 bases and 3 bases, there was a span of 18 bases. This CDR3 region has 14 residues. In germline, CDR1 is ENHRY, CDR2 SYGVKD. In DNA form, the CDR3 reads TGTGCCACCAGCCGGGGGATTGAGGACTATGGCTACACCTTC. Its translation: CATSRGIEDYGYTF.

The chain joins TRBV5-5 to TRBJ2-2; D gene uncertain. Trimming left V 1 base short and J 3 bases short, with 4 bases between. The germline V gene has CDR1 SGHKS and CDR2 YYEKEE (reference sequence). This CDR3 is 13 amino acids long. The CDR3 sequence: CASSLLDTGELFF. CDR3 nucleotides: TGTGCCAGCAGCTTGCTCGACACCGGGGAGCTGTTTTTT.

The chain is built from TRBV4-3 and TRBJ2-1; TRBD2 matches at 13 bases. The CDR3 has 15 residues. The V and J ends lost 4 bases and 9 bases, in that order; junction bases with no gene match: 6. Germline values: CDR1 LGHNA, CDR2 YSLEER. The CDR3 DNA follows: TGCGCCAGCAGCCCACTAGCGGGAGGGCCGGGTGAGCAGTTCTTC. This translates into CASSPLAGGPGEQFF.

The V gene is TRBV7-9, the J gene TRBJ1-6, with 8 bases that match TRBD1. CDR3 length equals 16 residues. Germline values: CDR1 SEHNR, CDR2 FQNEAQ (reference sequence). V lost 2 bases and J lost 8; bases outside the gene matches: 8. The DNA for the CDR3 is TGTGCCAGCAGCTTATGGACAGGGTTAAGTGATTCACCCCTCCACTTT. Translation: CASSLWTGLSDSPLHF.

The genes are TRBV11-2 and TRBJ2-7, with D perhaps matching TRBD2 (6 bases). This CDR3 has 13 amino acids. V dropped 4 bases and J dropped 3 bases, with 10 bases sitting between them. Germline V lookup: CDR1 SGHAT, CDR2 FQNNGV. DNA of the CDR3: TGTGCCAGCAGCTCCCGGACTAACTACGAGCAGTACTTC. It codes for CASSSRTNYEQYF.

The CDR3 loop is CASSYNRFTGNQPQHF. CDR3 bases: TGTGCCAGCAGTTACAATCGTTTTACTGGCAATCAGCCCCAGCATTTT. This chain uses TRBV6-5 with TRBJ1-5; D uncertain. The CDR3 contains 16 residues. V was pared by 2 bases and J by 2 bases, with 13 bases between. Germline CDR1 MNHEY, CDR2 SVGAGI.

This clone was picked up a small number of times. The J gene is TRBJ2-2, the V gene TRBV28; 8 bases fit TRBD2. Germline V gene sequence: CDR1 MDHEN, CDR2 SYDVKM. The J segment lost 6 bases and the V segment lost 8 bases, leaving 11 bases of the junction unmatched. This CDR3 region has 15 residues. The CDR3 reads CASEGTRVSPGELFF. CDR3 DNA sequence: TGTGCCAGCGAAGGGACTAGAGTGTCACCCGGGGAGCTGTTTTTT.

The chain recombines TRBV18 with TRBJ2-7; 7 positions agree with TRBD2. This CDR3 comprises 14 residues. The germline CDR1 and CDR2 sequences are KGHSH and LQKENI. V lost 6 bases and J lost 5; bases outside the gene matches: 10. This CDR3 reads CASSLGGIVDEQYF. For the CDR3, the DNA is TGTGCCAGCTCCCTCGGGGGGATCGTAGACGAGCAGTACTTC.